This TCR beta chain was found in a study of cytomegalovirus exposure and HLA in healthy donors. Study-level points and caveats: In an earlier analysis, in around 590 donors, most V segments appeared productive either ~90% or ~30% of the time.

The V gene's germline CDR1 is SGHAT and CDR2 FQNNGV. V was clipped by 2 bases and J by 5 bases; unmatched bases: 7. The length of the CDR3 is 16 residues. Primers for the PCR totalled 60 Vbeta and 13 Jbeta. Only in-frame clones appear in the TCRdb table, and some are missing; sequencing was by immunoSEQ multiplex PCR. Among 120,000 to 150,000 clones listed, about four fifths were seen once. As concerns this clone: Its antigen is not identified.

Material: PBMCs. This receptor was taken from a man aged 18-30 years in good health and CMV-seropositive. The rearrangement joins TRBV11-2 to TRBJ2-7; 12 bases are a match to TRBD2. The chain's CDR3 is CASSLSGSSGRDEQYF. DNA of the CDR3: TGTGCCAGCAGCTTATCGGGCTCTAGCGGGAGGGACGAGCAGTACTTC.